This entry is about one TCR beta chain. Its antigen remains unidentified. This record comes from a study of T-cell memory formation after mild COVID-19. About the study: Clustering of TCRs was largely donor specific. Whole-study findings and limits: Pre-infection memory held some responding clones, suggesting pre-existing cross-reactive T cells responded. Among clones contracting day 15 to 85, CD4/CD8 was balanced, whereas later expanders leaned CD4+.

Using its own MiXCR run on the 5' RACE reads, TCRdb lists one record per CDR3 protein. This sample yields under 350,000 distinct CDR3 sequences, of which around 15% are seen a single time; roughly 20% belongs to the top ten. Sequenced sample: PBMCs or a T cell subset sorted from them (not recorded which). The source of this sequence is a man aged 18 to 29 who had mild COVID-19 (a few samples of this study predate the infection). Cell type and time point are not known.

The DNA for the CDR3 is TGTGCCAGCAGCGGAGGGCAGTACAATGAGCAGTTCTTC. This sequence encodes CASSGGQYNEQFF. The J gene is TRBJ2-1, the V gene TRBV11-1; possible D gene TRBD2, 6 bases. Per the germline V gene, CDR1 is SGHAT and CDR2 is FQDESV (reference sequence). V lost 5 bases and J lost 4, with 9 bases in between. The CDR3 is made up of 13 amino acids. Together with reference TRBV11-1 and TRBJ2-1, the CDR3 gives the full variable domain: EAEVAQSPRYKITEKSQAVAFWCDPISGHATLYWYRQILGQGPELLVQFQDESVVDDSQLPKDRFSAERLKGVDSTLKIQPAELGDSAMYLCASSGGQYNEQFFGPGTRLTVL.